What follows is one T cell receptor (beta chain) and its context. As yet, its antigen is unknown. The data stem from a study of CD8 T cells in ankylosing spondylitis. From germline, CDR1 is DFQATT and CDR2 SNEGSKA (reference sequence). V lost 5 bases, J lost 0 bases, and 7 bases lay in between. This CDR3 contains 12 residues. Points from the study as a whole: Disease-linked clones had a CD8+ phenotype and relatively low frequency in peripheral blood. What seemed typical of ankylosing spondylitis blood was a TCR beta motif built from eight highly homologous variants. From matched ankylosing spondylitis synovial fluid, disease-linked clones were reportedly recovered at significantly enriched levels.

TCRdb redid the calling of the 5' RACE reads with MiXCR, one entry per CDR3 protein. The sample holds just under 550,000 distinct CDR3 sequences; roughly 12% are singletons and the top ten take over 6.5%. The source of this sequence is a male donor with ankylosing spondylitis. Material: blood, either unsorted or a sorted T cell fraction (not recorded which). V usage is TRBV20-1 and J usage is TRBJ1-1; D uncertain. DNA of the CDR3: TGCAGTGCTTGCTCACTGAACACTGAAGCTTTCTTT. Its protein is CSACSLNTEAFF.